This TCR beta chain emerged from a study of T cell repertoires in cytomegalovirus infection (dated by TCRdb to the late 2010s). Concerning the study at large: The HLA type of each donor mattered for the analysis, because public TCR beta signatures pointed to carriage of CMV infection along with the matching HLA type.

Paper-wide results and their limitations: In both this cohort and an independent roughly 350-donor cohort, the cumulative frequency of public TCR beta family members distinguished carriers of CMV infection plus the relevant HLA type. The ex vivo response was dominated by HLA-C-restricted CMV-specific TCR beta clonotypes, which also provided the single most frequent clonotype in two of eight donors.

As regards this clonotype: Its antigen specificity is not known. The input lacks base qualities; no much larger clone sits a single base away.

Reading the germline V gene (reference sequence) gives CDR1 SEHNR and CDR2 FQNEAQ. The CDR3 covers 13 residues, taking in both the cysteine and the phenylalanine. The CDR3 DNA has 39 bases and is translated from base 1. V drops 10 bases and J drops 2 bases, leaving 11 bases in between. Sequencing was carried out with an Illumina HiSeq 1500. TCRdb applied fastp at Q25 and MiXCR to the public reads, then kept only in-frame beta chains. Merged by CDR3 protein, the rows form single entries marked with the most common genes and DNA. Counted in this sample were approximately 150,000 distinct CDR3 sequences; about a sixth of them appeared once. The ten largest clones add up to roughly a sixth of the sample.

This clonotype was obtained from a human donor in good health (CMV status not recorded). Some clones in this sample may be carry-over from other donors' samples. The specimen sequenced was CD8+ T cells from PBMCs. The sequence links TRBV7-9 to TRBJ2-2; TRBD2 is perhaps the D gene, given 5 matching bases. The DNA sequence is given as TGTGCCACCAGGACTTCCAACACCGGGGAGCTGTTTTTT. Translated, it reads CATRTSNTGELFF.